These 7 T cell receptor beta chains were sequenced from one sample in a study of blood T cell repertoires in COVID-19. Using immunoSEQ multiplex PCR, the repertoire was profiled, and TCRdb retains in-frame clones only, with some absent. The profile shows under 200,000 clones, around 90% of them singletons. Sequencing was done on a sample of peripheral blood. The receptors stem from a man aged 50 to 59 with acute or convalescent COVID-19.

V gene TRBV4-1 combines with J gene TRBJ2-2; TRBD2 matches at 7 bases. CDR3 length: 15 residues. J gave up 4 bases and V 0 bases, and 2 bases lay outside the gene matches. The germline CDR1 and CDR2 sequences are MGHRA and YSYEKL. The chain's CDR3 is CASSQEGGVTGELFF. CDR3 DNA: TGCGCCAGCAGCCAAGAGGGAGGGGTCACCGGGGAGCTGTTTTTT.

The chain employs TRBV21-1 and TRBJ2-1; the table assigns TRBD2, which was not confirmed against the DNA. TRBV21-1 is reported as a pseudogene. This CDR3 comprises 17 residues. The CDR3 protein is CASSKGEGLGSYNEQFF. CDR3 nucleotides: TGTGCCAGCAGCAAAGGAGAAGGACTGGGCTCCTACAATGAGCAGTTCTTC.

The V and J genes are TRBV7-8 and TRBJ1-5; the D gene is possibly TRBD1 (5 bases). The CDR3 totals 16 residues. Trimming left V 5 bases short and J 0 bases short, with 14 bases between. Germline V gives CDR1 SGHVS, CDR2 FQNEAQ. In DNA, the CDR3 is TGTGCCAGCAGCAGTGGGGCATCTTATAGCAATCAGCCCCAGCATTTT. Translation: CASSSGASYSNQPQHF.

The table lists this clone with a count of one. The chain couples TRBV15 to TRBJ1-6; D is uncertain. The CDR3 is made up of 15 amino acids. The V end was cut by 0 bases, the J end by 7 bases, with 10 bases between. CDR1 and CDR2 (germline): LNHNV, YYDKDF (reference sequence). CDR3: CATSRDLGENSPLHF. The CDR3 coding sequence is TGTGCCACCAGCAGAGATTTGGGCGAAAATTCACCCCTCCACTTT. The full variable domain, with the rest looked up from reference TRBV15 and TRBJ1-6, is DAMVIQNPRYQVTQFGKPVTLSCSQTLNHNVMYWYQQKSSQAPKLLFHYYDKDFNNEADTPDNFQSRRPNTSFCFLDIRSPGLGDTAMYLCATSRDLGENSPLHFGNGTRLTVT.

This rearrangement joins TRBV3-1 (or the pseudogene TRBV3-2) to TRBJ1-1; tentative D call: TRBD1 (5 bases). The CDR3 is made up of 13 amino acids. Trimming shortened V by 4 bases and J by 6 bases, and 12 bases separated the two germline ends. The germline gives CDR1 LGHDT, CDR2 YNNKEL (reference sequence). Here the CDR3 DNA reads TGTGCCAGCAGCCTAAGGGGCGGTCCTGAAGCTTTCTTT. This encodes CASSLRGGPEAFF.

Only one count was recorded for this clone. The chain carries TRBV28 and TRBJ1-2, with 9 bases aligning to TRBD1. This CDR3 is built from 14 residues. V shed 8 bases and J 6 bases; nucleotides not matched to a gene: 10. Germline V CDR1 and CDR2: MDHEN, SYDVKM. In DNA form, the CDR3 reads TGTGCCAGCGCGCTACAGGGGGCGTTAAATGGCTACACCTTC. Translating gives CASALQGALNGYTF.

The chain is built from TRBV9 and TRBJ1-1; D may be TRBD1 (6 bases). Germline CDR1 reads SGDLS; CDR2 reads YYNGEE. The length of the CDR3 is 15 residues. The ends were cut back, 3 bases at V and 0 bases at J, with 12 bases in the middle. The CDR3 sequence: CASSADSRLNTEAFF. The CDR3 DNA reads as TGTGCCAGCAGCGCGGACAGCCGTTTGAACACTGAAGCTTTCTTT.